These 29 T cell receptor beta chains came from one sample sequenced in a study of blood T cells in healthy people across ages. For the second PCR, which ran for roughly 7 to 11 cycles, a sample-barcoded 5' primer and a J-beta primer mix were used. TCRdb called the 5' RACE reads again in MiXCR, with one record for every CDR3 protein. Of around 500,000 distinct CDR3 sequences detected, roughly a quarter appear once; the ten largest clones hold 3.6%. These data also formed part of another study, on T cells of mothers and their children.

Sequences were obtained from blood. These receptor sequences come from a boy aged 2 to 10 in good health.

The chain uses TRBV19 and TRBJ1-4; 10 bases line up with TRBD1. Germline values: CDR1 LNHDA, CDR2 SQIVND (reference sequence). This CDR3 comprises 15 residues. V lost 5 bases to trimming and J lost 7 bases; unmatched junction nucleotides: 7. This CDR3 reads CASSPGQGNTEKLFF. The CDR3 bases are TGTGCCAGTAGTCCGGGACAGGGGAACACTGAAAAACTGTTTTTT.

This rearrangement joins TRBV3-1 to TRBJ1-2; D gene unclear. This CDR3 region has 14 residues. Trimming stripped 1 base from V and 4 bases from J, with 10 bases between. Germline V gene lookup returns CDR1 LGHDT and CDR2 YNNKEL (reference sequence). The CDR3 region has the DNA TGTGCCAGCAGCCAAGGGGCCAGATCCTATGGCTACACCTTC. Protein sequence: CASSQGARSYGYTF.

This clonotype was seen just once. V usage is TRBV18 and J usage is TRBJ2-6; D ambiguous. Germline CDR1 KGHSH, CDR2 LQKENI. There are 18 residues in the CDR3. V was clipped by 0 bases and J by 0 bases, with 12 bases between them. CDR3 amino acids: CASSPPGQLSSGANVLTF. CDR3 nucleotides: TGTGCCAGCTCACCACCTGGGCAGTTAAGCTCTGGGGCCAACGTCCTGACTTTC.

This clonotype was seen only a few times. The chain uses TRBV29-1 and TRBJ2-3; 14 bases fit TRBD2. This CDR3 contains 14 residues. V lost 6 bases, J lost 5 bases, and 4 bases stayed unmatched. Germline assignment: CDR1 SQVTM and CDR2 ANQGSEA. Written as DNA, the CDR3 is TGCAGCGTCGGGACTAGCGGGAGAGGAGATACGCAGTATTTT. Translated: CSVGTSGRGDTQYF.

This chain links TRBV3-1 with TRBJ2-5; a possible D gene is TRBD1 (6 bases). V lost 10 bases and J 0 bases, leaving 15 bases between the germline ends. The CDR3 contains 14 residues. Germline V gene data show CDR1 as LGHDT and CDR2 as YNNKEL (reference sequence). Here the CDR3 reads CATTGTHYQETQYF. The CDR3 coding sequence is TGTGCCACCACAGGGACACACTACCAAGAGACCCAGTACTTC.

The chain couples TRBV10-3 to TRBJ2-5, with D tentatively TRBD2 (6 bases). V dropped 8 bases and J dropped 5 bases, with 12 bases sitting between them. Germline V gives CDR1 ENHRY, CDR2 SYGVKD. This CDR3 contains 12 residues. The CDR3 loop is CAIRSGGETQYF. The CDR3 bases are TGTGCCATCCGTAGTGGGGGGGAGACCCAGTACTTC.

The gene calls are TRBV29-1 and TRBJ2-5, with TRBD2 identical over 11 bases. Trimming cost V 5 bases and J 4 bases; bases outside gene matches: 3. In germline, CDR1 is SQVTM, CDR2 ANQGSEA. The CDR3 extends over 13 amino acids. The CDR3 reads CSVLAGGGETQYF. CDR3 bases: TGCAGCGTTCTAGCGGGAGGTGGAGAGACCCAGTACTTC. Based on the CDR3 plus reference TRBV29-1 and TRBJ2-5, the full variable domain is SAVISQKPSRDICQRGTSLTIQCQVDSQVTMMFWYRQQPGQSLTLIATANQGSEATYESGFVIDKFPISRPNLTFSTLTVSNMSPEDSSIYLCSVLAGGGETQYFGPGTRLLVL.

This clonotype was detected a few times. The rearrangement joins TRBV18 to TRBJ1-2; 9 positions agree with TRBD1. There are 14 residues in the CDR3. Germline loops: CDR1 KGHSH, CDR2 LQKENI. V dropped 5 bases and J dropped 3; count of bases not matched to a gene: 4. CDR3 in DNA: TGTGCCAGCTCAGCGGACAGGGGAGACTATGGCTACACCTTC. It is translated as CASSADRGDYGYTF.

J is TRBJ2-5 and V is TRBV10-3, with D possibly matching TRBD2 (5 bases). The CDR3 is 13 residues long. The germline gives CDR1 ENHRY, CDR2 SYGVKD. Trimming left V 8 bases short and J 4 bases short, with 14 bases between. CDR3 DNA sequence: TGTGCCATCGGAACTTGCGAGGGAGAGACCCAGTACTTC. This sequence encodes CAIGTCEGETQYF.

This clonotype was counted between two and nine times. The CDR3 region has the DNA TGTGCCAGCAGTAGTGGGACCCTGGAGGGTGGCTACACCTTC. Translating it yields CASSSGTLEGGYTF. The gene calls are TRBV7-9 and TRBJ1-2; the D gene is possibly TRBD1 (5 bases). Germline CDR1 and CDR2: SEHNR and FQNEAQ (reference sequence). V was pared by 6 bases and J by 7 bases, with 18 bases between. This CDR3 has 14 amino acids.

This chain links TRBV10-3 with TRBJ2-7, with 13 nucleotides matching TRBD2. The J call may be in error: the DNA end matches TRBJ2-1 better. Germline V CDR1 and CDR2: ENHRY, SYGVKD. The CDR3 length is 16 residues. The chain's CDR3 is CAISEVTSGGPNEQFF. The CDR3 bases are TGTGCCATCAGTGAGGTGACTAGCGGGGGGCCCAATGAGCAGTTCTTC.

The chain employs TRBV5-1 and TRBJ2-5; 7 bases map to TRBD2. The CDR3 is made up of 15 amino acids. From germline, CDR1 is SGHRS and CDR2 YFSETQ. The V and J ends lost 7 bases and 0 bases, in that order; junction bases with no gene match: 9. The CDR3 sequence is CASAMGRGYQETQYF. In nucleotides, the CDR3 is TGCGCCAGCGCAATGGGGCGGGGGTACCAAGAGACCCAGTACTTC.

This clonotype was seen only a few times. The rearrangement joins TRBV9 to TRBJ2-6, with unresolved D. The germline CDR1 and CDR2 sequences are SGDLS and YYNGEE. The CDR3 has 14 residues. Trimming took off 2 bases at V and 2 bases at J, with 5 bases between the two ends. The CDR3 region is CASSVGTGANVLTF. The CDR3, as DNA: TGTGCCAGCAGCGTCGGAACTGGGGCCAACGTCCTGACTTTC.

The V call is TRBV6-4, the J call TRBJ2-3; D might be TRBD2 (6 bases). Germline CDR1 reads MRHNA; CDR2 reads SNTAGT. V was trimmed by 5 bases and J by 0 bases, leaving 9 bases between them. This CDR3 has 14 residues. The CDR3 DNA sequence: TGTGCCAGCAGTCGGGACTGGAGCACAGATACGCAGTATTTT. This codes for CASSRDWSTDTQYF.

This clonotype came up a few times. The chain carries TRBV3-1 and TRBJ2-1; 10 bases are a match to TRBD2. The CDR3 has 16 residues. CDR1 LGHDT and CDR2 YNNKEL come from the germline V gene (reference sequence). With 6 bases clipped from V and 0 bases from J, the junction kept 5 bases outside the gene matches. CDR3 DNA sequence: TGTGCCAGCAGACTAGCGGGGTCGAGCTCCTACAATGAGCAGTTCTTC. It encodes CASRLAGSSSYNEQFF.

The chain employs TRBV5-1 and TRBJ2-5; D ambiguous. This CDR3 contains 13 residues. CDR1 is SGHRS, CDR2 YFSETQ, per germline. With 2 bases removed from V and 5 bases from J, the gap between germline ends came to 10 bases. The CDR3 loop reads CASSLLITETQYF. The CDR3 nucleotides are TGCGCCAGCAGCTTATTGATAACGGAGACCCAGTACTTC.

This chain connects TRBV6-5 to TRBJ2-5; maybe TRBD1 (6 bases). V was cut by 6 bases and J by 4 bases, with 18 bases left in between. Germline-derived CDR1 and CDR2 are MNHEY and SVGAGI. This CDR3 contains 15 residues. CDR3 nucleotide sequence: TGTGCCAGCAGCAGGGGCCTCCTGCTGAGAGAGACCCAGTACTTC. Its protein product is CASSRGLLLRETQYF.

This clonotype was detected only a few times. V usage is TRBV4-2 and J usage is TRBJ2-5, with D maybe TRBD2 (5 bases). Germline V lookup: CDR1 LGHNA, CDR2 YNFKEQ. V lost 4 bases and J 3 bases, leaving 15 bases between the germline ends. CDR3 length: 15 residues. The CDR3 sequence: CASSPRPGFKETQYF. The CDR3 DNA reads as TGTGCCAGCAGCCCGAGGCCGGGATTCAAAGAGACCCAGTACTTC.

This clonotype came up a few times. Compared with germline, one end of the junction differs, possibly owing to a read error. DNA for the CDR3: TGTGCCAGCAGCTTAGCGCCAGCAGATGCGCAGTATTTT. As protein: CASSLAPADAQYF. The V call is TRBV7-2, the J call TRBJ2-3, with unresolved D. Germline CDR1 and CDR2: SGHTA and FQGNSA. This CDR3 is 13 amino acids long.

The CDR3 here is CASSLALGSGNTIYF. CDR3 in DNA: TGTGCCAGCAGCTTAGCGCTGGGCTCTGGAAACACCATATATTTT. This chain links TRBV7-6 with TRBJ1-3; D remains unclear. V was trimmed by 0 bases and J by 0 bases, leaving 6 bases between them. The CDR3 length is 15 residues. The germline V gene encodes CDR1 SGHVS and CDR2 FNYEAQ.

The V gene is TRBV5-5, the J gene TRBJ1-2; D possibly corresponds to TRBD1 (5 bases). CDR1 SGHKS and CDR2 YYEKEE come from the germline V gene (reference sequence). CDR3 length equals 15 residues. V shed 1 base and J shed 8 bases, with 18 bases lying between them. The CDR3 reads CASSLTTHTGDGYTF. CDR3 bases: TGTGCCAGCAGCTTGACAACCCACACGGGGGACGGCTACACCTTC.

This chain joins TRBV3-1 and TRBJ2-5, with D possibly TRBD1 on 6 matching bases. Germline V CDR1 and CDR2: LGHDT, YNNKEL (reference sequence). This CDR3 region has 16 residues. The V end was cut by 2 bases, the J end by 5 bases, with 18 bases between. CDR3 residues: CASSQPNRAGAETQYF. The CDR3 DNA sequence: TGTGCCAGCAGCCAACCAAACAGGGCTGGGGCGGAGACCCAGTACTTC.

This chain links TRBV13 with TRBJ2-1; no definite D call. Per germline, CDR1 PRHDT and CDR2 FYEKMQ (reference sequence). The V and J ends lost 4 bases and 0 bases respectively, with 16 bases between them. This CDR3 region has 17 residues. CDR3 residues: CASSSQRGFSSYNEQFF. The CDR3 DNA sequence: TGTGCCAGCAGCTCCCAGCGAGGATTTAGCTCCTACAATGAGCAGTTCTTC.

V gene TRBV11-2 combines with J gene TRBJ2-1, with 9 bases aligning to TRBD2. J gave up 4 bases and V 4 bases, and 8 bases lay outside the gene matches. In germline, CDR1 is SGHAT, CDR2 FQNNGV. The CDR3 loop spans 16 amino acids. The CDR3 sequence: CASSSPASGVYNEQFF. For the CDR3, the DNA is TGTGCCAGCAGCTCTCCCGCTAGCGGGGTTTACAATGAGCAGTTCTTC.

The V call is TRBV6-1, the J call TRBJ1-6; no definite D call. V shed 2 bases and J shed 9 bases, with 14 bases lying between them. The CDR3 runs 15 residues. Germline CDR1 is MNHNS and CDR2 is SASEGT. The CDR3 sequence: CASSERTVRSSPLHF. CDR3 sequence (DNA): TGTGCCAGCAGTGAACGTACAGTTAGGAGTTCACCCCTCCACTTT.

This clonotype turned up a few times. This rearrangement joins TRBV29-1 to TRBJ2-1, with 7 bases fitting TRBD1. Trimming at V came to 6 bases and at J to 5 bases, leaving 10 bases not matched to a gene. The CDR3 has 14 residues. The germline gives CDR1 SQVTM, CDR2 ANQGSEA. In nucleotides, the CDR3 is TGCAGCGTGTCCGGGACAGTTGCTAACAATGAGCAGTTCTTC. It translates to CSVSGTVANNEQFF.

The rearrangement uses TRBV23-1 and TRBJ2-1; 9 bases fit TRBD1. TRBV23-1 is an ORF; its function is uncertain. Trimming at V came to 2 bases and at J to 1 base, leaving 3 bases not matched to a gene. The CDR3 consists of 16 residues. CDR3 coding DNA: TGCGCCAGCAGTCAAGAGGGACAGGGATCCTACAATGAGCAGTTCTTC. It codes for CASSQEGQGSYNEQFF.

The J gene is TRBJ2-3, the V gene TRBV20-1, with D uncertain. With 8 bases removed from V and 0 bases from J, the gap between germline ends came to 21 bases. This CDR3 spans 16 amino acids. Germline assignment: CDR1 DFQATT and CDR2 SNEGSKA (reference sequence). CDR3 in amino acids: CSLRAARAESTDTQYF. The CDR3 DNA follows: TGCAGTCTGCGCGCGGCGAGAGCAGAGAGCACAGATACGCAGTATTTT.

The V gene is TRBV6-6, the J gene TRBJ2-7; 8 nucleotides agree with TRBD2. Germline CDR1 reads MNHNY; CDR2 reads SVGAGI (reference sequence). The ends lost 7 bases at V and 5 bases at J; junction bases unmatched: 16. The CDR3 spans 16 residues. The CDR3 loop is CASTPNRSGAGHEQYF. CDR3 bases: TGTGCCAGCACTCCGAACCGTAGCGGGGCGGGCCACGAGCAGTACTTC.